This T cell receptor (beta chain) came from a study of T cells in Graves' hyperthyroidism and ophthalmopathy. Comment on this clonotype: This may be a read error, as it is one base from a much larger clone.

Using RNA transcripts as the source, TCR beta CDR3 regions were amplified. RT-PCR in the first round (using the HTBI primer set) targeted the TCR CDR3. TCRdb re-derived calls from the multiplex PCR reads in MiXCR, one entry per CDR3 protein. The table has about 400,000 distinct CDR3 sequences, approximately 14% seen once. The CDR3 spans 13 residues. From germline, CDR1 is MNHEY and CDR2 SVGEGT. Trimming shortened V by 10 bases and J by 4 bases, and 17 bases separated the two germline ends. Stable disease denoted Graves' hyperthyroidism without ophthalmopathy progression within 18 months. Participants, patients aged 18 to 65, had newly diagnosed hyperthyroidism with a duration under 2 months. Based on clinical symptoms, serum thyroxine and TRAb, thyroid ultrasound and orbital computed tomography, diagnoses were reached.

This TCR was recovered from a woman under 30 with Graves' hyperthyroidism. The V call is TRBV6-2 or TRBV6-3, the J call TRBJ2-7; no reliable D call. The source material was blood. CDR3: CANSLTPPYEQYF. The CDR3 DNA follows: TGTGCCAACAGCCTGACACCGCCTTACGAGCAGTACTTC.